Listed below are T cell receptor beta chains from one sample, sequenced in a study of cytomegalovirus exposure and HLA in healthy donors. Profiling relied on immunoSEQ multiplex PCR, and the TCRdb table lists in-frame clones only, not all of them. The sample yields hundreds of thousands of clones, more than 60% seen once. Material: PBMCs. All receptors come from a woman in her 30s in good health and CMV-seronegative. Both conserved end residues are part of each CDR3. A D gene is named only where the DNA matches it firmly. Some rows have no size entry. The others give once, few or many, or a class for an expanded clone.

v_gene,d_gene,len,j_gene,abundance,CDR3aa,CDR3nt
TRBV5-6,TRBD1,14,TRBJ2-7,-,CASSFGTGGLEQYF,TGTGCCAGCAGCTTTGGGACAGGGGGTCTAGAGCAGTACTTC
TRBV5-3,TRBD1,20,TRBJ1-2,-,CARSLDSGIGQGRLNYGYTF,TGTGCCAGAAGCTTAGACTCCGGGATAGGACAGGGGCGCCTTAACTATGGCTACACCTTC
TRBV4-1,-,18,TRBJ1-1,-,CASSQVPGRGARNTEAFF,TGCGCCAGCAGCCAAGTACCTGGTCGGGGGGCGAGGAACACTGAAGCTTTCTTT
TRBV5-4,-,14,TRBJ1-5,once,CASSLGPLNQPQHF,TGTGCCAGCAGCTTGGGGCCGCTCAATCAGCCCCAGCATTTT
TRBV23-1,-,14,TRBJ1-6,once,CASTPRLNNSPLHF,TGCGCCAGCACCCCCAGATTGAATAATTCACCCCTCCACTTT
TRBV4-2,TRBD2,16,TRBJ2-3,-,CASSPVAGGSTDTQYF,TGTGCCAGCAGCCCGGTAGCGGGGGGGAGCACAGATACGCAGTATTTT
TRBV6-6,TRBD1,16,TRBJ1-2,-,CASSAPGDRGGYGYTF,TGTGCCAGCAGTGCCCCCGGGGACAGGGGGGGATATGGCTACACCTTC
TRBV5-1,TRBD2,16,TRBJ2-5,-,CASSTGLAGGGETQYF,TGCGCCAGCAGCACGGGACTAGCGGGGGGCGGAGAGACCCAGTACTTC
TRBV6-5,TRBD1,12,TRBJ1-1,-,CASRDTGGVAFF,TGTGCCAGCAGGGATACAGGGGGCGTGGCTTTCTTT
TRBV4-2,-,12,TRBJ2-1,-,CASSQGEGEQFF,TGTGCCAGCAGCCAAGGCGAGGGTGAGCAGTTCTTC
TRBV5-1,-,14,TRBJ1-3,-,CASSLDGAGNTIYF,TGCGCCAGCAGCTTGGACGGGGCTGGAAACACCATATATTTT
TRBV19,TRBD1,15,TRBJ2-7,-,CASSGPGQGTYEQYF,TGTGCCAGTAGTGGGCCGGGACAGGGAACCTACGAGCAGTACTTC
TRBV10-3,TRBD2,17,TRBJ2-1,-,CAISEKISGGASDEQFF,TGTGCCATCAGTGAGAAAATTAGCGGGGGGGCTTCGGATGAGCAGTTCTTC
TRBV9,-,15,TRBJ2-3,-,CASSTVPASTDTQYF,TGTGCCAGCAGCACTGTACCCGCCAGCACAGATACGCAGTATTTT
TRBV5-1,TRBD1,14,TRBJ1-1,-,CASSPTPGGTEAFF,TGCGCCAGCAGCCCAACCCCAGGGGGCACTGAAGCTTTCTTT
TRBV7-3,TRBD2,17,TRBJ2-1,-,CVSSLNPGTITYNEQFF,TGTGTCAGCAGCTTAAACCCGGGGACTATTACCTACAATGAGCAGTTCTTC
TRBV5-6,TRBD2,16,TRBJ2-7,once,CASSLVLAGAEYEQYF,TGTGCCAGCAGCTTGGTGTTAGCGGGAGCAGAGTACGAGCAGTACTTC
TRBV5-1,-,15,TRBJ2-7,-,CASSLEGGAGYEQYF,TGCGCCAGCAGCTTGGAAGGGGGGGCGGGATACGAGCAGTACTTC
TRBV7-2,TRBD2,14,TRBJ2-7,few,CASSLALAGAGQYF,TGTGCCAGCAGCTTAGCACTAGCGGGGGCCGGGCAGTACTTC
TRBV2,TRBD1,15,TRBJ2-2,-,CASSEVYRGTGELFF,TGTGCCAGCAGTGAAGTGTACAGGGGAACCGGGGAGCTGTTTTTT
TRBV6-5,-,13,TRBJ1-2,-,CASSPYGGRGYTF,TGTGCCAGCAGCCCCTATGGCGGGAGGGGCTACACCTTC
TRBV7-9,-,13,TRBJ1-1,-,CSSNPGQNTEAFF,TGTTCCAGCAACCCGGGACAGAACACTGAAGCTTTCTTT
TRBV7-3,-,13,TRBJ2-1,-,CASSASSYNEQFF,TGTGCCAGCAGCGCGAGCTCCTACAATGAGCAGTTCTTC
TRBV7-9,-,14,TRBJ2-3,-,CASSLAPARDTQYF,TGTGCCAGCAGCTTAGCCCCAGCGCGGGATACGCAGTATTTT
TRBV7-2,TRBD2,18,TRBJ2-1,few,CASSLRGGGLGIRNEQFF,TGTGCCAGCAGCTTAAGGGGTGGGGGACTAGGGATTAGGAATGAGCAGTTCTTC
TRBV5-5,TRBD1,15,TRBJ2-7,-,CASSSRDRGSYEQYF,TGTGCCAGCAGCTCCCGGGACAGGGGGTCTTACGAGCAGTACTTC
TRBV19,TRBD1,13,TRBJ1-2,-,CASSIVTGNGYTF,TGTGCCAGTAGTATCGTGACAGGGAACGGCTACACCTTC
TRBV18,-,12,TRBJ1-2,-,CASAMNSYGYTF,TGTGCCAGCGCTATGAACAGCTATGGCTACACCTTC
TRBV5-1,-,11,TRBJ2-1,-,CASSFQDEQFF,TGCGCCAGCAGCTTTCAGGATGAGCAGTTCTTC
TRBV7-3,TRBD1,11,TRBJ2-1,-,CASSSGGEQFF,TGTGCCAGCAGCTCAGGGGGTGAGCAGTTCTTC
TRBV2,TRBD1,15,TRBJ2-1,-,CASREGQGLYNEQFF,TGTGCCAGCAGGGAGGGACAGGGGCTTTACAATGAGCAGTTCTTC
TRBV30,-,15,TRBJ2-1,-,CASSLLGGASNEQFF,TGTGCCTCCAGTCTTCTAGGCGGGGCAAGCAATGAGCAGTTCTTC
TRBV5-4,TRBD1,14,TRBJ1-2,once,CASSSGQEDYGYTF,TGTGCCAGCAGCTCGGGACAGGAGGACTATGGCTACACCTTC
TRBV9,-,14,TRBJ1-2,-,CASSVSGGAGGYTF,TGTGCCAGCAGCGTTTCTGGGGGCGCCGGAGGCTACACCTTC
TRBV30,-,15,TRBJ1-1,-,CACRTVGPLNTEAFF,TGTGCCTGCCGGACAGTCGGCCCCCTGAACACTGAAGCTTTCTTT
TRBV29-1,TRBD1,13,TRBJ2-5,-,CSAGDRRSETQYF,TGCAGCGCTGGGGACAGGCGCTCGGAGACCCAGTACTTC
TRBV18,-,12,TRBJ2-3,-,CASSYQSDTQYF,TGTGCCAGCTCATACCAGTCCGATACGCAGTATTTT
TRBV6-1,TRBD1,14,TRBJ1-1,-,CASSIWTGRTEAFF,TGTGCCAGCAGCATCTGGACAGGGAGAACTGAAGCTTTCTTT
TRBV14,-,13,TRBJ1-1,-,CASSPGHLTEAFF,TGTGCCAGCAGCCCGGGACACCTCACTGAAGCTTTCTTT